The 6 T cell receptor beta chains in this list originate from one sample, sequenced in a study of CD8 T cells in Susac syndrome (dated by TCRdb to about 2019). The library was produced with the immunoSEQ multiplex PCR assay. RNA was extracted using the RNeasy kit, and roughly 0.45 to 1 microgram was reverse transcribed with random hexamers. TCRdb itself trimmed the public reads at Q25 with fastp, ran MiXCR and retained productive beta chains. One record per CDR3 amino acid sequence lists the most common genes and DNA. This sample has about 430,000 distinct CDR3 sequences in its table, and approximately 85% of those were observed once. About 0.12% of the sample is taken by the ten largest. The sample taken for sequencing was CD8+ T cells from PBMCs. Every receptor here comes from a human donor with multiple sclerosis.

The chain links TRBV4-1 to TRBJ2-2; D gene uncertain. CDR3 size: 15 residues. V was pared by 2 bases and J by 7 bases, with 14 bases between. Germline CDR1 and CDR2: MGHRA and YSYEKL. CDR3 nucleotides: TGCGCCAGCAGCCAAACACCGGACGACCTCGGGGAGCTGTTTTTT. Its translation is CASSQTPDDLGELFF.

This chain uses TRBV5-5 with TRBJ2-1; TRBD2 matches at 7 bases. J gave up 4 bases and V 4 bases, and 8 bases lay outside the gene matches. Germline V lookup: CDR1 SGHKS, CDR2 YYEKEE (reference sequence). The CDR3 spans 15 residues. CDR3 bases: TGTGCCAGCAGCCGAGCGGGGACCGATTACAATGAGCAGTTCTTC. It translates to CASSRAGTDYNEQFF.

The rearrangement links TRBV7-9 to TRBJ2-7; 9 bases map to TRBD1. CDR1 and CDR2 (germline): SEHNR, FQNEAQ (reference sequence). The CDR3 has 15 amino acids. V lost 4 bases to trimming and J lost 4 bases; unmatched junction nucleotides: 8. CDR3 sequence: CASSSSVQGAYEQYF. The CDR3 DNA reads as TGTGCCAGCAGCTCCTCAGTACAGGGGGCTTACGAGCAGTACTTC. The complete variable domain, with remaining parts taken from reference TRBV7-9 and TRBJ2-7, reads DTGVSQNPRHKITKRGQNVTFRCDPISEHNRLYWYRQTLGQGPEFLTYFQNEAQLEKSRLLSDRFSAERPKGSFSTLEIQRTEQGDSAMYLCASSSSVQGAYEQYFGPGTRLTVT.

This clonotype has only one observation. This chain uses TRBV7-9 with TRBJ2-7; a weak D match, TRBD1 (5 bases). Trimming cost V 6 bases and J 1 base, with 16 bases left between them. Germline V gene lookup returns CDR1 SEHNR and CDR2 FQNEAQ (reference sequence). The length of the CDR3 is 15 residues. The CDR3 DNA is TGTGCCAGCAGTGTGCCGTCCGACAGTTCCTACGAGCAGTACTTC. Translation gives CASSVPSDSSYEQYF.

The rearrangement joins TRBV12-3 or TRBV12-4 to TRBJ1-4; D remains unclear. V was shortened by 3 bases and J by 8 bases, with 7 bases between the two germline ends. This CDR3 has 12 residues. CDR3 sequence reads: CASSFGEEKLFF. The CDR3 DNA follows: TGTGCCAGCAGTTTCGGGGAGGAAAAACTGTTTTTT.

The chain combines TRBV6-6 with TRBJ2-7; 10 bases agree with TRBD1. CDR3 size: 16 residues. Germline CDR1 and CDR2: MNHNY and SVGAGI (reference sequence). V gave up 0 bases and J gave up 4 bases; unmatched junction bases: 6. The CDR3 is CASSYSGTGELYEQYF. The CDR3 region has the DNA TGTGCCAGCAGTTACTCTGGGACAGGGGAGCTATACGAGCAGTACTTC.